This TCR beta chain was sequenced during a study of Ad26.COV2.S vaccination and SARS-CoV-2 variants. Germline V CDR1 and CDR2: SGHDT, YYEEEE. This CDR3 region has 12 residues. V was trimmed by 0 bases and J by 6 bases, leaving 7 bases between them. Treatment meaning: around 19 received Ad26.COV2.S at low or high dose, single or two shots; roughly 5 received placebo; per-sample allocation not given. Following the first vaccine or placebo injection, samples were taken on day 63. Assay used: immunoSEQ multiplex PCR; TCRdb lists only in-frame clones, some missing. The sample comprises around 300,000 clones, less than 90% of which are singletons, and around a tenth rests with the top ten.

This clonotype originated in a person aged 18 to 65 who received the Ad26.COV2.S COVID-19 vaccine or a placebo. The genes are TRBV5-6 and TRBJ2-7, with D hard to call. This sample comprised peripheral blood, obtained in a trial of Ad26.COV2.S vaccine versus placebo. The CDR3 sequence is CASSLAHSEQYF. CDR3 DNA sequence: TGTGCCAGCAGCTTGGCCCACTCCGAGCAGTACTTC.